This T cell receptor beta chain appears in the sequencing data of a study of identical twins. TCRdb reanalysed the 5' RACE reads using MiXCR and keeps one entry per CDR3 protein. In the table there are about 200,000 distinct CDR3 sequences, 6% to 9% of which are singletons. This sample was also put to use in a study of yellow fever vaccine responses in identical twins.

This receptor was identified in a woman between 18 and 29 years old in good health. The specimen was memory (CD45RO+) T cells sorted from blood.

Written as DNA, the CDR3 is TGTGCCAGCAGCTTAGTGCCGGGGGCGACAGATACGCAGTATTTT. It yields the protein CASSLVPGATDTQYF. The chain combines TRBV13 with TRBJ2-3; D tentatively reads TRBD1 or TRBD2 (6 bases each). V lost 1 base to trimming and J lost 3 bases, with 11 bases between them. This CDR3 has 15 residues. CDR1 and CDR2 (germline): PRHDT, FYEKMQ (reference sequence).